These 8 T cell receptor beta chains came from one sample sequenced in a study of T cell changes during pregnancy in multiple sclerosis. Assay used: immunoSEQ multiplex PCR; TCRdb lists only in-frame clones, some missing. Counted here are about 71,000 clones, roughly nine tenths occurring once; the ten biggest clones make up 0.95% to 1.5%. The source material was peripheral blood, sampled in the third trimester of pregnancy. Receptors were obtained from a female donor with multiple sclerosis, enrolled in a pregnancy study.

This sequence joins TRBV2 and TRBJ1-2, with D possibly matching TRBD1 (5 bases). Trimming took off 1 base at V and 4 bases at J, with 10 bases between the two ends. The CDR3 has 14 amino acids. Germline assignment: CDR1 SNHLY and CDR2 FYNNEI. The CDR3 here is CASSEVVDTYGYTF. The CDR3 DNA reads TGTGCCAGCAGTGAAGTTGTGGACACCTATGGCTACACCTTC. Full variable domain (rest looked up from reference TRBV2 and TRBJ1-2): EPEVTQTPSHQVTQMGQEVILRCVPISNHLYFYWYRQILGQKVEFLVSFYNNEISEKSEIFDDQFSVERPDGSNFTLKIRSTKLEDSAMYFCASSEVVDTYGYTFGSGTRLTVV.

This rearrangement joins TRBV10-2 to TRBJ2-1, with D perhaps TRBD1 (5 bases). Germline values: CDR1 WSHSY, CDR2 SAAADI. The germline V and J ends were trimmed by 4 bases and 7 bases, with 8 bases remaining between them. The CDR3 is 12 amino acids. The DNA for the CDR3 is TGCGCCAGCAGTGGTGCAGGGAATGAGCAGTTCTTC. It specifies CASSGAGNEQFF.

V is TRBV5-1 and J is TRBJ1-4; D is ambiguous. The CDR3 is 14 amino acids. Trimming left V 4 bases short and J 4 bases short, with 11 bases between. Germline V gives CDR1 SGHRS, CDR2 YFSETQ. The CDR3: CASSPSGFNEKLFF. Here the CDR3 DNA reads TGCGCCAGCAGCCCCTCCGGGTTTAATGAAAAACTGTTTTTT. The full variable domain, in which reference TRBV5-1 and TRBJ1-4 provide the parts outside the CDR3, is KAGVTQTPRYLIKTRGQQVTLSCSPISGHRSVSWYQQTPGQGLQFLFEYFSETQRNKGNFPGRFSGRQFSNSRSEMNVSTLELGDSALYLCASSPSGFNEKLFFGSGTQLSVL.

The rearrangement joins TRBV5-6 to TRBJ2-7; unclear D gene. V dropped 6 bases and J dropped 2 bases, with 24 bases sitting between them. CDR3 length: 17 residues. Germline values: CDR1 SGHDT, CDR2 YYEEEE. The CDR3 sequence: CASTQTPPTIDPYEQYF. The CDR3 region has the DNA TGTGCCAGCACCCAGACACCTCCCACAATAGATCCCTACGAGCAGTACTTC.

The chain links TRBV18 to TRBJ2-7, with 7 nucleotides matching TRBD2. In germline, CDR1 is KGHSH, CDR2 LQKENI. V lost 3 bases, J lost 6 bases, and 8 bases stayed unmatched. The CDR3 loop spans 14 amino acids. CDR3: CASSPQGGEFEQYF. DNA of the CDR3: TGTGCCAGCTCACCCCAGGGAGGGGAGTTCGAGCAGTACTTC.

This chain uses TRBV15 with TRBJ2-6; no reliable D call. Germline assignment: CDR1 LNHNV and CDR2 YYDKDF (reference sequence). CDR3 length: 16 residues. The V end lost 0 bases, the J end lost 2 bases, and 8 bases lay between the germline ends. CDR3 coding DNA: TGTGCCACCAGCAGAGATCGAGAGGCTGGGGCCAACGTCCTGACTTTC. This gives the protein CATSRDREAGANVLTF.

The J gene is TRBJ1-2, the V gene TRBV18; 12 bases are shared with TRBD1. The CDR3 is 13 residues long. Germline CDR1 and CDR2: KGHSH and LQKENI. The V segment lost 6 bases and the J segment 10 bases; nucleotides outside the gene matches: 6. This chain's CDR3 is CASSAGTGGLYTF. The CDR3 DNA reads TGTGCCAGCTCGGCCGGGACAGGGGGCCTCTACACCTTC.

The chain combines TRBV19 with TRBJ2-2; TRBD1 aligns across 8 bases. The germline gives CDR1 LNHDA, CDR2 SQIVND (reference sequence). V lost 2 bases, J lost 6 bases, and 11 bases stayed unmatched. The CDR3 is made up of 17 amino acids. The DNA for the CDR3 is TGTGCCAGTAGTATAAAGAGTGGGACAGGTAGCCCCGGGGAGCTGTTTTTT. Translation gives CASSIKSGTGSPGELFF.